This T cell receptor (beta chain) was sequenced in a study of blood T cell repertoires in COVID-19. Study background: PBMCs, B-cell-depleted T cells, or T cells were the source of the cDNA or gDNA that made up the material.

The CDR3 covers 16 residues. The J segment lost 2 bases and the V segment lost 7 bases, leaving 8 bases of the junction unmatched. CDR1 SNHLY and CDR2 FYNNEI come from the germline V gene. Repertoires were generated with immunoSEQ multiplex PCR, while TCRdb's copy carries only in-frame clones and drops some. Here the sample spans roughly 35,000 clones, approximately 90% being singletons. The sample comprised peripheral blood. This receptor was obtained from a man in his 60s with active COVID-19. The rearrangement uses TRBV2 and TRBJ1-4; 9 nucleotides agree with TRBD1. The CDR3 DNA follows: TGTGCCAGCAATAAGGGGACAGGGAGCACTAATGAAAAACTGTTTTTT. Protein product: CASNKGTGSTNEKLFF.